These 20 T cell receptor beta chains were sequenced from one sample in a study of T cell responses to AZD1222 COVID-19 vaccine (dated by TCRdb to about 2021). The time point label for this specimen denotes: about 28 days (+/-7) after the second vaccine dose. The receptor library was made with the immunoSEQ multiplex PCR assay. Sourced from immuneACCESS, this table was stored by TCRdb with only in-frame sequences that have V and J called. A share of the clones is absent; for the studies checked, an unresolved V gene accounts for under half, and the remainder has no known explanation. This sample is represented by around 120,000 clones; more than 75% of them were singletons. 3.5% to 4% of the sample belongs to the ten largest clones. Sequences were derived from peripheral blood, sampled 28 days after the second AZD1222 dose. Source of these receptors: an adult who received the AZD1222 COVID-19 vaccine.

This sequence joins TRBV18 and TRBJ1-1; 10 bases are a match to TRBD1. V shed 2 bases and J 1 base; nucleotides not matched to a gene: 7. Germline V gene sequence: CDR1 KGHSH, CDR2 LQKENI. This CDR3 region has 17 residues. The CDR3 is CASSPRVGDRGNTEAFF. In DNA form, the CDR3 reads TGTGCCAGCTCACCAAGGGTTGGGGACAGGGGGAACACTGAAGCTTTCTTT. Supplemented by reference TRBV18 and TRBJ1-1, the full variable domain reads NAGVMQNPRHLVRRRGQEARLRCSPMKGHSHVYWYRQLPEEGLKFMVYLQKENIIDESGMPKERFSAEFPKEGPSILRIQQVVRGDSAAYFCASSPRVGDRGNTEAFFGQGTRLTVV.

This sequence joins TRBV14 and TRBJ1-1; perhaps TRBD1 as D (6 bases). CDR1 and CDR2 from the germline V gene are SGHDN and FVKESK. The CDR3 contains 16 residues. The ends were cut back, 0 bases at V and 5 bases at J, with 16 bases in the middle. CDR3 sequence reads: CASSQEGRGVRTEAFF. CDR3 DNA sequence: TGTGCCAGCAGCCAAGAAGGTAGGGGGGTAAGGACTGAAGCTTTCTTT. The complete variable domain, with remaining parts taken from reference TRBV14 and TRBJ1-1, reads EAGVTQFPSHSVIEKGQTVTLRCDPISGHDNLYWYRRVMGKEIKFLLHFVKESKQDESGMPNNRFLAERTGGTYSTLKVQPAELEDSGVYFCASSQEGRGVRTEAFFGQGTRLTVV.

This chain joins TRBV5-1 and TRBJ2-5; TRBD2 aligns across 9 bases. With 4 bases clipped from V and 2 bases from J, the junction kept 6 bases outside the gene matches. This CDR3 contains 15 residues. Germline loops: CDR1 SGHRS, CDR2 YFSETQ. CDR3 sequence: CASSSLAGRQETQYF. The CDR3 DNA reads TGCGCCAGCAGCAGTCTAGCGGGGCGACAAGAGACCCAGTACTTC. Supplemented by reference TRBV5-1 and TRBJ2-5, the full variable domain reads KAGVTQTPRYLIKTRGQQVTLSCSPISGHRSVSWYQQTPGQGLQFLFEYFSETQRNKGNFPGRFSGRQFSNSRSEMNVSTLELGDSALYLCASSSLAGRQETQYFGPGTRLLVL.

The chain is built from TRBV18 and TRBJ1-6; no firm D call. V was clipped by 3 bases and J by 14 bases, with 11 bases between them. This CDR3 region has 12 residues. CDR1 KGHSH and CDR2 LQKENI come from the germline V gene. The CDR3 protein is CASSPGDATLHF. The DNA of the CDR3 is TGTGCCAGCTCACCGGGTGATGCGACCCTCCACTTT.

The rearrangement uses TRBV11-2 and TRBJ2-2; a possible D gene is TRBD2 (6 bases). V gave up 5 bases and J gave up 5 bases, with 15 bases separating them. The germline gives CDR1 SGHAT, CDR2 FQNNGV. CDR3 length: 15 residues. The CDR3 loop is CASSLGDFPTGELFF. DNA of the CDR3: TGTGCCAGCAGCCTAGGGGACTTCCCTACCGGGGAGCTGTTTTTT. Combining the CDR3 with reference TRBV11-2 and TRBJ2-2 gives the whole variable domain EAGVAQSPRYKIIEKRQSVAFWCNPISGHATLYWYQQILGQGPKLLIQFQNNGVVDDSQLPKDRFSAERLKGVDSTLKIQPAKLEDSAVYLCASSLGDFPTGELFFGEGSRLTVL.

The V gene is TRBV2, the J gene TRBJ1-1; tentatively, D is TRBD1 (5 bases). The germline gives CDR1 SNHLY, CDR2 FYNNEI. CDR3 length: 14 residues. Trimming left V 9 bases short and J 2 bases short, with 16 bases between. This chain's CDR3 is CARRTQGHNTEAFF. CDR3 in DNA: TGTGCCAGGCGAACCCAGGGTCACAACACTGAAGCTTTCTTT.

CDR3 nucleotides: TGTGCCAGCAGCCAAAGACAGGGATCAGTCTATGGCTACACCTTC. This sequence encodes CASSQRQGSVYGYTF. The rearrangement uses TRBV11-2 and TRBJ1-2; 7 bases align to TRBD1. Germline values: CDR1 SGHAT, CDR2 FQNNGV. V was clipped by 5 bases and J by 4 bases; unmatched bases: 10. CDR3 length equals 15 residues.

The chain uses TRBV12-3 or TRBV12-4 and TRBJ2-7; D remains unclear. This CDR3 has 12 residues. Between the trimmed V and J ends, which lost 3 bases and 2 bases, there was a span of 5 bases. Here the CDR3 DNA reads TGTGCCAGCAGTTTTCAGACCTACGAGCAGTACTTC. As protein: CASSFQTYEQYF.

The chain carries TRBV18 and TRBJ2-6, with TRBD1 identical over 7 bases. Germline CDR1 reads KGHSH; CDR2 reads LQKENI. J gave up 0 bases and V 3 bases, and 5 bases lay outside the gene matches. This CDR3 is built from 17 residues. The CDR3 here is CASSPLGQSSGANVLTF. CDR3 in DNA: TGTGCCAGCTCACCCTTGGGACAGAGCTCTGGGGCCAACGTCCTGACTTTC.

This clone came up once. The chain recombines TRBV20-1 with TRBJ1-2; 9 bases line up with TRBD1. V lost 3 bases and J lost 8; bases outside the gene matches: 7. CDR3 length: 13 amino acids. The germline CDR1 and CDR2 sequences are DFQATT and SNEGSKA (reference sequence). The CDR3 DNA follows: TGCAGTGCTAGTAAACAGGGGGCGGGCGGCTACACCTTC. It translates to CSASKQGAGGYTF.

The chain uses TRBV7-3 and TRBJ2-3; 10 positions match TRBD2. The CDR3 contains 18 residues. The junction had 12 bases not matched to a gene; V was cut back by 1 base and J by 5 bases. Germline V lookup: CDR1 SGHTA, CDR2 FQGTGA. CDR3 DNA: TGTGCCAGCAGCTTAAGAGGCCCACAGCGGGGGGGTGGAGATACGCAGTATTTT. Protein: CASSLRGPQRGGGDTQYF.

This sequence joins TRBV27 and TRBJ1-1, with TRBD1 as a possible D gene (5 bases). V lost 3 bases, J lost 4 bases, and 24 bases lay in between. This CDR3 is 18 amino acids long. Germline loops: CDR1 MNHEY, CDR2 SMNVEV (reference sequence). This CDR3 reads CASSFLRFQGESSTEAFF. CDR3 DNA: TGTGCCAGCAGTTTCCTACGATTTCAGGGAGAGTCTTCCACTGAAGCTTTCTTT.

The V gene is TRBV28, the J gene TRBJ1-5, with D hard to call. Germline-derived CDR1 and CDR2 are MDHEN and SYDVKM. This CDR3 contains 12 residues. V dropped 2 bases and J dropped 7 bases, with 6 bases sitting between them. The CDR3 DNA sequence: TGTGCCAGCAGTTTAAGTCAGCAGCCCCAGCATTTT. Translated: CASSLSQQPQHF.

The J gene is TRBJ1-1, the V gene TRBV6-1; D may be TRBD1 (5 bases). The CDR3 is made up of 16 amino acids. V was clipped by 1 base and J by 1 base, with 13 bases between them. Germline loops: CDR1 MNHNS, CDR2 SASEGT. DNA of the CDR3: TGTGCCAGCAGTGAAGAGTCAGGGACGGGGAACACTGAAGCTTTCTTT. It translates to CASSEESGTGNTEAFF.

The chain joins TRBV2 to TRBJ1-2; TRBD1 matches at 8 bases. The germline V gene has CDR1 SNHLY and CDR2 FYNNEI. V lost 2 bases and J lost 7; bases outside the gene matches: 6. This CDR3 region has 14 residues. The CDR3: CASSEIDRGFGYTF. CDR3 sequence (DNA): TGTGCCAGCAGTGAAATAGACAGGGGTTTTGGCTACACCTTC.

In this sample, this clone turned up once. This chain connects TRBV4-2 to TRBJ1-5, with D uncertain. From germline, CDR1 is LGHNA and CDR2 YNFKEQ. The CDR3 runs to 15 residues. The V gene lost 1 base and the J gene lost 4 bases, with 11 bases spanning the gap. The CDR3 sequence: CASSQVLGPNQPQHF. The CDR3 DNA sequence: TGTGCCAGCAGCCAAGTCCTAGGTCCGAATCAGCCCCAGCATTTT.

The chain has TRBV5-1 and TRBJ2-3, with D perhaps assigned TRBD1 or TRBD2 (6 bases each). This CDR3 has 17 residues. The germline V gene encodes CDR1 SGHRS and CDR2 YFSETQ. Trimming stripped 0 bases from V and 0 bases from J, with 14 bases between. The CDR3 DNA reads TGCGCCAGCAGCTTGGCCCATGGGGGGCTTAGCACAGATACGCAGTATTTT. It codes for CASSLAHGGLSTDTQYF.

This clone was recorded once. The gene calls are TRBV7-3 and TRBJ1-1; no clear D. Germline V gene data show CDR1 as SGHTA and CDR2 as FQGTGA. The V and J ends lost 3 bases and 3 bases respectively, with 11 bases between them. This CDR3 has 14 amino acids. The CDR3 DNA reads TGTGCCAGCAGCTTTACACGGGAGGACACTGAAGCTTTCTTT. It codes for CASSFTREDTEAFF.

The chain links TRBV5-1 to TRBJ2-2; possible D gene TRBD2, 7 bases. Trimming stripped 6 bases from V and 6 bases from J, with 18 bases between. The CDR3 contains 15 residues. CDR1 and CDR2 (germline): SGHRS, YFSETQ. CDR3 loop: CASIGGGGVAGELFF. The CDR3 nucleotides read TGCGCCAGCATTGGAGGCGGGGGCGTGGCCGGGGAGCTGTTTTTT.

This chain uses TRBV15 with TRBJ2-3, with a weak D call TRBD2 (5 bases). V lost 3 bases and J 0 bases, leaving 16 bases between the germline ends. The germline V gene has CDR1 LNHNV and CDR2 YYDKDF (reference sequence). The CDR3 covers 17 residues. The CDR3 reads CATSRPYRGSSTDTQYF. CDR3 nucleotides: TGTGCCACCAGCAGGCCCTATCGCGGGTCAAGCACAGATACGCAGTATTTT.